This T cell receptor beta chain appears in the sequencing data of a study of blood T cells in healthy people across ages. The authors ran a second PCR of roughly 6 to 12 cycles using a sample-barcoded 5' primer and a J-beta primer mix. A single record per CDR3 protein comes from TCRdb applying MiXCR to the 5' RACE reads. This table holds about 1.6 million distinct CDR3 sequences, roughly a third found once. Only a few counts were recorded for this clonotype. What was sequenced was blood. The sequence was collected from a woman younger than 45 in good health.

The CDR3 bases are TGTGCCATCAGTGAGTCGGGACTAGCCATCAATGAGCAGTTCTTC. Translating gives CAISESGLAINEQFF. The genes are TRBV10-3 and TRBJ2-1; 9 bases match TRBD2. The CDR3 sequence is 15 residues long. Germline CDR1 reads ENHRY; CDR2 reads SYGVKD. V gave up 0 bases and J gave up 6 bases; unmatched junction bases: 3.